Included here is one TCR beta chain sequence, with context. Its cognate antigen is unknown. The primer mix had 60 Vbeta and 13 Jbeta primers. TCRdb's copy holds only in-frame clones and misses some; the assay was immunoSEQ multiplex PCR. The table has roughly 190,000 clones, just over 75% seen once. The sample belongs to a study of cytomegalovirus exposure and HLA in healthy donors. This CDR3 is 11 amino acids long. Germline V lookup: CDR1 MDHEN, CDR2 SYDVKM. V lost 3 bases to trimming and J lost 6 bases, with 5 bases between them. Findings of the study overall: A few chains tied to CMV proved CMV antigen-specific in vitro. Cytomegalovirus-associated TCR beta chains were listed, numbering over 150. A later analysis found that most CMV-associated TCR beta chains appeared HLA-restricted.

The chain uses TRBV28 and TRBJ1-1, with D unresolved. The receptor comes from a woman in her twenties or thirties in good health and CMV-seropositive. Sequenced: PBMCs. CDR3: CASSFYAEAFF. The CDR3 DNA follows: TGTGCCAGCAGTTTCTACGCTGAAGCTTTCTTT.